This T cell receptor (beta chain) was sequenced in a study of regulatory T cells in long-lasting Graves disease. The wider study: Those with persistent Graves' disease had received antithyroid drugs for over 5 years with positive TSH receptor antibodies.

This CDR3 comprises 15 residues. V was cut by 4 bases and J by 3 bases, with 16 bases left in between. CDR1 is MNHEY, CDR2 SVGEGT, per germline. Whole-study findings and limits: Persistent Graves' disease cases displayed lower TCR diversity than newly diagnosed ones.

This clonotype has ten or more counts. Its target is unknown. Combining iRepertoire HTBI primers with Arm-PCR of CDR3 regions, the authors built TCR beta libraries. TCRdb re-derived calls from the multiplex PCR reads in MiXCR, one entry per CDR3 protein. This table holds about 450,000 distinct CDR3 sequences, around 20% found once. The sample's time point: persistent/refractory GD, antithyroid drugs over 5 years with positive TRAb. After RNA was extracted from PBMCs, the TCR library was made from it. The V call is TRBV6-2 or TRBV6-3, the J call TRBJ2-7; a possible D gene is TRBD1 (5 bases). The clonotype originates from a female donor with Graves disease. Specimen: peripheral blood mononuclear cells (PBMCs), collected when the disease was refractory, from a patient treated with antithyroid drugs. CDR3 sequence (DNA): TGTGCCAGCAGTTGGCTTCAGGGTGTTAACTACGAGCAGTACTTC. This codes for CASSWLQGVNYEQYF.